What follows are 7 T cell receptor beta chains derived from one specimen sequenced in a study of TIL therapy for anti-PD-1-resistant metastatic lung cancer. This was the immunoSEQ v3 assay. The method was immunoSEQ multiplex PCR; TCRdb's version includes in-frame clones alone and lacks a portion of them. The sample records about 100,000 clones, around 71% being singletons. Specified time point: pre-treatment sample, taken before nivolumab and TIL therapy. Tumor tissue came from excised metastases, mostly pleural nodules or supraclavicular lymph nodes. The material was tumor tissue, obtained at baseline. These receptors were collected from a person aged 25-79 years with non-small cell lung cancer.

This clone has a handful of counts. The rearrangement links TRBV5-6 to TRBJ2-7, with D possibly matching TRBD1 (5 bases). Deletions cut 1 base from V and 2 bases from J, with 10 bases between. Germline V gene data show CDR1 as SGHDT and CDR2 as YYEEEE. This CDR3 has 14 residues. The DNA for the CDR3 is TGTGCCAGCAGCTTGATCCAAGGGGCCTACGAGCAGTACTTC. It encodes CASSLIQGAYEQYF.

The V call is TRBV19, the J call TRBJ1-2; 7 nucleotides match TRBD1. The V gene end was trimmed by 4 bases and the J gene end by 3 bases; junction bases not matched to a gene: 2. Per the germline V gene, CDR1 is LNHDA and CDR2 is SQIVND (reference sequence). The CDR3 has 13 residues. The CDR3 loop is CASSNQGDYGYTF. The CDR3 DNA follows: TGTGCCAGTAGTAATCAGGGGGACTATGGCTACACCTTC. The full variable domain, in which reference TRBV19 and TRBJ1-2 provide the parts outside the CDR3, is DGGITQSPKYLFRKEGQNVTLSCEQNLNHDAMYWYRQDPGQGLRLIYYSQIVNDFQKGDIAEGYSVSREKKESFPLTVTSAQKNPTAFYLCASSNQGDYGYTFGSGTRLTVV.

The J gene is TRBJ1-1, the V gene TRBV7-8; 7 bases match TRBD1. The CDR3 sequence is 14 residues long. The germline CDR1 and CDR2 sequences are SGHVS and FQNEAQ. Germline trimming cut 5 bases from V and 1 base from J; bases unmatched to any gene: 4. The CDR3 DNA sequence: TGTGCCAGCAGCCGGACAGGCCGGAACACTGAAGCTTTCTTT. It specifies CASSRTGRNTEAFF.

Written as DNA, the CDR3 is TGTGCCAGCAGCTTGACAACCGGGACAGGGAACTATGGCTACACCTTC. Residues: CASSLTTGTGNYGYTF. This chain uses TRBV7-2 with TRBJ1-2; 9 bases line up with TRBD1. The junction had 7 bases not matched to a gene; V was cut back by 3 bases and J by 2 bases. Germline V lookup: CDR1 SGHTA, CDR2 FQGNSA. This CDR3 region has 16 residues.

Only a few counts were recorded for this clone. The chain's CDR3 is CASSHGFNTEAFF. CDR3 DNA: TGTGCCAGCAGCCACGGTTTTAACACTGAAGCTTTCTTT. J is TRBJ1-1 and V is TRBV11-2; D ambiguous. The V gene's germline CDR1 is SGHAT and CDR2 FQNNGV. The CDR3 extends over 13 amino acids. V lost 5 bases and J lost 2, with 9 bases in between. The entire variable domain, with the rest obtained from reference TRBV11-2 and TRBJ1-1, is as follows: EAGVAQSPRYKIIEKRQSVAFWCNPISGHATLYWYQQILGQGPKLLIQFQNNGVVDDSQLPKDRFSAERLKGVDSTLKIQPAKLEDSAVYLCASSHGFNTEAFFGQGTRLTVV.

The rearrangement links TRBV28 to TRBJ2-7, with a tentative D call TRBD2 (6 bases). Germline lookup yields CDR1 MDHEN and CDR2 SYDVKM. CDR3 size: 15 residues. V lost 2 bases and J lost 0, with 11 bases in between. The CDR3 spells CASSLGRWSSYEQYF. The CDR3 region has the DNA TGTGCCAGCAGTTTAGGGAGGTGGAGCTCCTACGAGCAGTACTTC.

The genes are TRBV6-2 or TRBV6-3 and TRBJ1-1; unclear D gene. CDR3 size: 13 residues. V shed 4 bases and J shed 0 bases, with 6 bases lying between them. Germline CDR1 reads MNHEY; CDR2 reads SVGEGT. CDR3 sequence: CASSWTVNTEAFF. DNA for the CDR3: TGTGCCAGCAGTTGGACGGTGAACACTGAAGCTTTCTTT.